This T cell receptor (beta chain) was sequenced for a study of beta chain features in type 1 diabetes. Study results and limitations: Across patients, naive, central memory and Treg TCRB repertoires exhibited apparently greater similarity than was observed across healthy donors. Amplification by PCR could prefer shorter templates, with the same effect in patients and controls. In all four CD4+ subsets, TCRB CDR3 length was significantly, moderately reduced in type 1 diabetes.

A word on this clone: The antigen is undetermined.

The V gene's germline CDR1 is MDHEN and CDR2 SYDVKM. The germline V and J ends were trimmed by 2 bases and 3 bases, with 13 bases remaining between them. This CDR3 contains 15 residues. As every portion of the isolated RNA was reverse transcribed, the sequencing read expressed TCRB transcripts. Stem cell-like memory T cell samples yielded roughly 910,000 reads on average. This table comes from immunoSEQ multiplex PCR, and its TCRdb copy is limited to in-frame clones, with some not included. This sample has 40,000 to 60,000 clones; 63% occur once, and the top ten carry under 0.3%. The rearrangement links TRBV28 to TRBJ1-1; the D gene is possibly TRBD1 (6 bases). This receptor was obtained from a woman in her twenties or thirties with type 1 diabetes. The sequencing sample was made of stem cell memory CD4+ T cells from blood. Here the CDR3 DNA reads TGTGCCAGCAGTTTAGGGGGCGCGATGGACACTGAAGCTTTCTTT. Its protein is CASSLGGAMDTEAFF.